Listed below are T cell receptor beta chains from one sample, sequenced in a study of blood T cell repertoires in COVID-19. Clones were read by immunoSEQ multiplex PCR, and TCRdb kept only the in-frame ones, dropping some. Of 120,000 or so clones listed, less than 90% were seen once; the top ten hold under 5%. The sample taken for sequencing was PBMCs or T cells enriched from blood (not recorded which). Every receptor here comes from a woman aged 30 to 39 who had recovered from COVID-19. CDR3s include the opening cysteine and the closing phenylalanine or tryptophan. D genes are given only for firm matches. Not every row has a clone size; where given, it reads once, few, many or a size class.

abundance	v_gene	j_gene	d_gene	CDR3aa	CDR3nt
NA	TRBV11-2	TRBJ2-7	TRBD1	CASSLGQGLYYEQYF	TGTGCCAGCAGTCTAGGACAGGGTCTTTACTACGAGCAGTACTTC
NA	TRBV5-1	TRBJ2-1	TRBD2	CASSFGGRYNEQFF	TGCGCCAGCAGCTTCGGCGGGAGGTACAATGAGCAGTTCTTC
NA	TRBV6-4	TRBJ2-2	TRBD2	CASSSTSGSGGELFF	TGTGCCAGCAGCTCGACTAGCGGGAGTGGCGGGGAGCTGTTTTTT
NA	TRBV4-1	TRBJ2-7	TRBD1	CASSQEKQGARSEQYF	TGCGCCAGCAGCCAAGAGAAACAGGGGGCCCGGAGTGAGCAGTACTTC
NA	TRBV28	TRBJ2-7	NA	CASSPRGSYEQYF	TGTGCCAGCAGTCCCCGGGGTTCCTACGAGCAGTACTTC
few	TRBV29-1	TRBJ2-5	NA	CSVDSHLRPGETQYF	TGCAGCGTTGACTCCCACCTAAGGCCGGGAGAGACCCAGTACTTC
NA	TRBV5-1	TRBJ2-1	TRBD1	CASSGRTGENEQFF	TGCGCCAGCAGCGGGCGGACAGGGGAGAATGAGCAGTTCTTC
NA	TRBV19	TRBJ2-5	TRBD1	CASSLGTGAQETQYF	TGTGCCAGTAGTCTAGGGACAGGGGCACAAGAGACCCAGTACTTC
NA	TRBV6-5	TRBJ2-1	TRBD1	CASSTSGGSYNEQFF	TGTGCCAGCAGTACTTCAGGGGGCTCCTACAATGAGCAGTTCTTC
NA	TRBV4-3	TRBJ2-7	NA	CASSHQGGSSEQYF	TGCGCCAGCAGCCATCAGGGGGGATCTAGCGAGCAGTACTTC
NA	TRBV30	TRBJ2-7	NA	CAWSTGNFGYEQYF	TGTGCCTGGAGCACAGGGAATTTCGGGTACGAGCAGTACTTC
NA	TRBV9	TRBJ2-7	NA	CASSVVPGYEQYF	TGTGCCAGCAGCGTAGTACCCGGTTACGAGCAGTACTTC
NA	TRBV21-1	TRBJ2-7	NA	CASSKGGVSYEQYF	TGTGCCAGCAGCAAAGGTGGAGTCTCCTACGAGCAGTACTTC
NA	TRBV10-3	TRBJ2-2	TRBD1	CAISRTGGITGELFF	TGTGCCATCAGCCGGACAGGGGGGATCACCGGGGAGCTGTTTTTT
NA	TRBV6-5	TRBJ2-2	NA	CASIDTNTGELFF	TGTGCCAGCATCGACACGAACACCGGGGAGCTGTTTTTT
NA	TRBV19	TRBJ2-3	NA	CASSTDLTVPSTDTQYF	TGTGCCAGTAGTACAGACCTGACAGTTCCTTCCACAGATACGCAGTATTTT
NA	TRBV5-4	TRBJ1-2	TRBD1	CASRKAGTGGSRGYTF	TGTGCCAGCAGAAAGGCCGGGACAGGGGGCTCGCGTGGCTACACCTTC
NA	TRBV5-5	TRBJ1-2	TRBD1	CASTGQGAPLYRYTF	TGTGCCAGCACGGGACAGGGGGCGCCCCTATATCGCTACACCTTC
NA	TRBV21-1	TRBJ1-5	NA	CASSKRQGLLPQHF	TGTGCCAGCAGCAAACGACAGGGTTTATTGCCCCAGCATTTT
NA	TRBV7-3	TRBJ2-2	NA	CASSPYTGELFF	TGTGCCAGCAGCCCCTACACCGGGGAGCTGTTTTTT
NA	TRBV19	TRBJ2-5	TRBD1	CASSKDRGRQETQYF	TGTGCCAGTAGCAAGGACAGGGGGCGTCAAGAGACCCAGTACTTC
NA	TRBV4-3	TRBJ2-3	TRBD2	CASSQALLAGGPDTQYF	TGCGCCAGCAGCCAAGCTCTCCTAGCGGGAGGACCAGATACGCAGTATTTT
NA	TRBV7-2	TRBJ1-2	TRBD1	CASTRDRGNYGYTF	TGTGCCAGCACCAGAGACAGGGGTAACTATGGCTACACCTTC
NA	TRBV5-6	TRBJ1-2	TRBD1	CASSRDRGNYGYTF	TGTGCCAGCAGCCGCGACAGGGGGAACTATGGCTACACCTTC